The 26 T cell receptor beta chains given below trace back to one sample, sequenced in a study of T cell repertoires in cytomegalovirus infection. TCRdb called the reads again in MiXCR, with one record for every CDR3 protein. The sample holds roughly 180,000 distinct CDR3 sequences, about 18% seen once. The specimen sequenced was CD8+ T cells from PBMCs. These TCRs come from a human donor in good health (CMV status not recorded). Some clones in this sample may be carry-over from other donors' samples.

The table lists this clonotype with a few counts. The chain links TRBV20-1 to TRBJ2-1; D is possibly TRBD2 (6 bases). Trimming stripped 0 bases from V and 6 bases from J, with 15 bases between. Germline lookup yields CDR1 DFQATT and CDR2 SNEGSKA (reference sequence). The CDR3 runs to 15 residues. The CDR3 bases are TGCAGTGCTAGAGATCTAGGGAGGTTAGGCAATGAGCAGTTCTTC. It translates to CSARDLGRLGNEQFF.

This clonotype was counted only a few times. This chain connects TRBV27 to TRBJ2-1, with 7 bases aligning to TRBD1. This CDR3 contains 15 residues. V lost 6 bases, J lost 6 bases, and 11 bases stayed unmatched. The germline V gene has CDR1 MNHEY and CDR2 SMNVEV (reference sequence). The CDR3 here is CASSLGQWKLNEQFF. The CDR3 DNA follows: TGTGCCAGCAGCCTGGGACAGTGGAAGCTCAATGAGCAGTTCTTC.

The chain employs TRBV10-3 and TRBJ2-7, with D maybe TRBD2 (5 bases). Trimming removed 0 bases from V and 5 bases from J, with 11 bases in between. CDR1 is ENHRY and CDR2 is SYGVKD in the germline V gene. The CDR3 is 14 residues long. The CDR3 sequence is CAISESPGSDEQYF. DNA of the CDR3: TGTGCCATCAGTGAGTCGCCGGGGAGTGACGAGCAGTACTTC.

The rearrangement links TRBV7-9 to TRBJ2-3; TRBD1 or TRBD2 may be the D gene (5 bases each). Germline CDR1 and CDR2: SEHNR and FQNEAQ (reference sequence). V lost 11 bases and J 3 bases, leaving 15 bases between the germline ends. There are 13 residues in the CDR3. The CDR3 DNA sequence: TGTGCCTCCTGGGGGAGTGGGACAGATACGCAGTATTTT. Amino acids: CASWGSGTDTQYF.

This clonotype occurred a few times. The chain links TRBV20-1 to TRBJ1-3, with 7 bases matching TRBD1. In germline, CDR1 is DFQATT, CDR2 SNEGSKA (reference sequence). With 3 bases clipped from V and 7 bases from J, the junction kept 18 bases outside the gene matches. CDR3 length: 17 amino acids. CDR3: CSARAPPGQWHDNTIYF. In nucleotides, the CDR3 is TGCAGTGCTAGGGCCCCCCCGGGACAGTGGCATGACAACACCATATATTTT.

This clonotype was recorded a few times. In DNA, the CDR3 is TGCAGCGTCTGCTTGTCAGGTGACTCCTACGAGCAGTACTTC. Translated: CSVCLSGDSYEQYF. V and J are TRBV29-1 and TRBJ2-7; the D is unclear. The CDR3 is 14 amino acids. The ends were cut back, 6 bases at V and 0 bases at J, with 15 bases in the middle. The V gene's germline CDR1 is SQVTM and CDR2 ANQGSEA.

The chain joins TRBV28 to TRBJ1-5; D is uncertain. The CDR3 contains 14 residues. V was trimmed by 4 bases and J by 2 bases, leaving 9 bases between them. Germline CDR1 is MDHEN and CDR2 is SYDVKM. The CDR3 here is CASSYPQGNQPQHF. CDR3 coding DNA: TGTGCCAGCAGTTACCCGCAGGGCAATCAGCCCCAGCATTTT. Complete variable domain (other parts from reference TRBV28 and TRBJ1-5): DVKVTQSSRYLVKRTGEKVFLECVQDMDHENMFWYRQDPGLGLRLIYFSYDVKMKEKGDIPEGYSVSREKKERFSLILESASTNQTSMYLCASSYPQGNQPQHFGDGTRLSIL.

The chain couples TRBV11-2 to TRBJ2-3; tentative D call: TRBD1 (6 bases). This CDR3 spans 15 amino acids. V shed 8 bases and J shed 0 bases, with 15 bases lying between them. Germline CDR1 SGHAT, CDR2 FQNNGV. The CDR3 protein is CASAYWDTSTDTQYF. CDR3 bases: TGTGCCAGCGCTTACTGGGACACTAGCACAGATACGCAGTATTTT.

This clonotype was detected a few times. The chain links TRBV5-6 to TRBJ1-1; 7 bases are shared with TRBD1. The CDR3 is made up of 14 amino acids. V shed 2 bases and J 3 bases; nucleotides not matched to a gene: 4. The germline gives CDR1 SGHDT, CDR2 YYEEEE. DNA for the CDR3: TGTGCCAGCAGCTTTGACAGGGTGGACACTGAAGCTTTCTTT. This encodes CASSFDRVDTEAFF.

This clonotype has a handful of counts. This rearrangement joins TRBV7-2 to TRBJ2-5; unclear D gene. V lost 5 bases to trimming and J lost 8 bases, with 9 bases between them. CDR1 SGHTA and CDR2 FQGNSA come from the germline V gene. The CDR3 sequence is 11 residues long. This CDR3 is CASSPDLTQYF. Here the CDR3 DNA reads TGTGCCAGCAGCCCAGACCTAACCCAGTACTTC.

V is TRBV25-1 and J is TRBJ2-1, with D perhaps matching TRBD2 (5 bases). The length of the CDR3 is 16 residues. Germline V gives CDR1 MGHDK, CDR2 SYGVNS. V was clipped by 2 bases and J by 4 bases, with 15 bases between them. The CDR3 DNA follows: TGTGCCAGCAGTGAAACCAAGTTTGGAGGATACAATGAGCAGTTCTTC. Its translation is CASSETKFGGYNEQFF.

This chain uses TRBV12-3 or TRBV12-4 with TRBJ1-2, with TRBD1 identical over 9 bases. V shed 1 base, J shed 8 bases, and the junction held 2 bases outside the gene matches. CDR3 length equals 13 residues. The CDR3 spells CASSLGQGVGYTF. The DNA for the CDR3 is TGTGCCAGCAGTTTAGGACAGGGGGTAGGCTACACCTTC.

This clonotype turned up a few times. V is TRBV28 and J is TRBJ2-7; the D is unclear. Germline V lookup: CDR1 MDHEN, CDR2 SYDVKM. The CDR3 has 11 residues. V lost 8 bases and J 6 bases, leaving 11 bases between the germline ends. CDR3 loop: CASRRSSEQYF. CDR3 DNA sequence: TGTGCCAGCCGAAGGAGTTCCGAGCAGTACTTC.

This clonotype was found a few times. This chain links TRBV7-2 with TRBJ2-7; D is possibly TRBD1 or TRBD2 (5 bases each). V was cut by 3 bases and J by 2 bases, with 11 bases left in between. This CDR3 comprises 14 residues. Germline loops: CDR1 SGHTA, CDR2 FQGNSA. In DNA form, the CDR3 reads TGTGCCAGCAGCTTCCGGGACGCCGCCTACGAGCAGTACTTC. This encodes CASSFRDAAYEQYF.

The gene calls are TRBV7-6 and TRBJ2-2; the D gene is possibly TRBD1 (5 bases). V was trimmed by 10 bases and J by 4 bases, leaving 13 bases between them. CDR1 and CDR2 (germline): SGHVS, FNYEAQ. The CDR3 loop spans 13 amino acids. CDR3 DNA: TGTGCCACCTCGCAGGGCCTCACCGGGGAGCTGTTTTTT. Translating it yields CATSQGLTGELFF.

In this sample, this clonotype turned up a few times. The chain combines TRBV4-1 with TRBJ1-2, with D possibly matching TRBD1 (6 bases). Germline V CDR1 and CDR2: MGHRA, YSYEKL. V gave up 0 bases and J gave up 3 bases, with 14 bases separating them. The CDR3 runs 16 residues. The chain's CDR3 is CASSQEGGGGDYGYTF. The CDR3 DNA reads TGCGCCAGCAGCCAAGAGGGAGGGGGGGGAGACTATGGCTACACCTTC.

The rearrangement links TRBV7-2 to TRBJ2-2; a possible D gene is TRBD2 (5 bases). Germline loops: CDR1 SGHTA, CDR2 FQGNSA. The CDR3 totals 13 residues. V lost 3 bases, J lost 6 bases, and 8 bases lay in between. This chain's CDR3 is CASSFPEAGELFF. DNA for the CDR3: TGTGCCAGCAGCTTTCCGGAGGCCGGGGAGCTGTTTTTT.

This clonotype was counted between two and nine times. The genes are TRBV7-6 and TRBJ1-5; D gene uncertain. CDR3 length: 13 amino acids. Trimming removed 11 bases at V and 5 bases at J, with 16 bases between. Per the germline V gene, CDR1 is SGHVS and CDR2 is FNYEAQ. CDR3 loop: CASGPASYQPQHF. The CDR3 DNA reads as TGTGCCTCCGGGCCTGCGAGCTATCAGCCCCAGCATTTT.

The chain couples TRBV7-2 to TRBJ1-1; D possibly corresponds to TRBD1 (5 bases). The CDR3 loop spans 15 amino acids. The germline gives CDR1 SGHTA, CDR2 FQGNSA. V lost 1 base and J 7 bases, leaving 16 bases between the germline ends. CDR3 coding DNA: TGTGCCAGCAGCTTAGAGGTTGGGGCCGCGGGTGAAGCTTTCTTT. Translated: CASSLEVGAAGEAFF.

The chain joins TRBV7-9 to TRBJ2-7; 8 nucleotides match TRBD1. The CDR3 loop spans 17 amino acids. With 4 bases clipped from V and 3 bases from J, the junction kept 14 bases outside the gene matches. Germline V gene sequence: CDR1 SEHNR, CDR2 FQNEAQ (reference sequence). As DNA, the CDR3 is TGTGCCAGCAGCTCGGCCGGCCCGGGACAGGTCCACTACGAGCAGTACTTC. Translated, it gives CASSSAGPGQVHYEQYF.

This sequence joins TRBV24-1 and TRBJ2-1; possibly TRBD2 for D (6 bases). The germline V and J ends were trimmed by 3 bases and 11 bases, with 13 bases remaining between them. There are 13 residues in the CDR3. Per germline, CDR1 KGHDR and CDR2 SFDVKD. The CDR3 DNA sequence: TGTGCCACCAGTGATAGTGACGGGGGAAAGCAGTTCTTC. Translation gives CATSDSDGGKQFF.

V and J are TRBV14 and TRBJ1-2, with D possibly TRBD1 on 5 matching bases. With 1 base removed from V and 6 bases from J, the gap between germline ends came to 9 bases. This CDR3 is 13 amino acids long. Per germline, CDR1 SGHDN and CDR2 FVKESK. CDR3 in amino acids: CASSQAQGHGYTF. CDR3 nucleotides: TGTGCCAGCAGCCAAGCCCAGGGCCATGGCTACACCTTC.

This clonotype occurred many times. This chain links TRBV7-8 with TRBJ1-1; no clear D gene. Germline CDR1 is SGHVS and CDR2 is FQNEAQ. Trimming left V 3 bases short and J 3 bases short, with 17 bases between. This CDR3 contains 16 residues. The CDR3 bases are TGTGCCAGCAGCTTCTCATCATTTTTGGAGGACACTGAAGCTTTCTTT. It specifies CASSFSSFLEDTEAFF.

This clonotype was recorded a few times. The rearrangement uses TRBV11-2 and TRBJ2-1; 7 positions agree with TRBD1. The germline CDR1 and CDR2 sequences are SGHAT and FQNNGV. The CDR3 sequence is 15 residues long. J was trimmed by 7 bases and V by 4 bases; bases with no gene match: 10. In nucleotides, the CDR3 is TGTGCCAGCAGCTCCTTCGATTCCAGGGGGAATGAGCAGTTCTTC. Translated: CASSSFDSRGNEQFF.

This clonotype was counted between two and nine times. The chain couples TRBV7-9 to TRBJ2-1; TRBD2 matches 11 bases. The CDR3 is 13 amino acids. V lost 6 bases and J lost 13; bases outside the gene matches: 8. CDR1 is SEHNR, CDR2 FQNEAQ, per germline (reference sequence). CDR3 amino acids: CASSGSGGAEQFF. The CDR3 nucleotides are TGTGCCAGCAGTGGTAGCGGGGGGGCCGAACAGTTCTTC.

The rearrangement joins TRBV7-9 to TRBJ2-7; D is unclear. Trimming pared 5 bases from V and 3 bases from J, leaving 14 bases between. Per germline, CDR1 SEHNR and CDR2 FQNEAQ (reference sequence). The CDR3 has 14 residues. As DNA, the CDR3 is TGTGCCAGCAGCACCGGGCAGAAGGTCTACGAGCAGTACTTC. Amino acid sequence: CASSTGQKVYEQYF.